The 10 T cell receptor beta chains below were found in one sample sequenced in a study of Graves' ophthalmopathy and Graves' hyperthyroidism. Beta-chain TCR CDR3 regions were amplified from RNA transcripts. Second-round multiplex PCR followed a first-round RT-PCR using HTBI primers. MiXCR, run by TCRdb on the multiplex PCR reads, gives a single entry per CDR3 protein. Among 680,000 or so distinct CDR3 sequences listed, about a fifth were seen once. Sequencing input: peripheral blood. These receptors came from a woman aged 18 to 35 with stable Graves' hyperthyroidism. Some clones in this sample may be carry-over from other donors' samples.

The chain is built from TRBV28 and TRBJ2-7, with D tentatively TRBD2 (5 bases). The CDR3 runs 14 residues. Germline V gene sequence: CDR1 MDHEN, CDR2 SYDVKM. Trimming removed 4 bases from V and 2 bases from J, with 12 bases in between. The CDR3 spells CASSSRPGTYEQYF. Here the CDR3 DNA reads TGTGCCAGCAGTTCTCGGCCGGGGACCTACGAGCAGTACTTC.

This clonotype came up a few times. The chain recombines TRBV19 with TRBJ1-1; D ambiguous. Germline V CDR1 and CDR2: LNHDA, SQIVND (reference sequence). The length of the CDR3 is 11 residues. Between the trimmed V and J ends, which lost 7 bases and 1 base, there was a span of 4 bases. The CDR3, as DNA: TGTGCCAGTAAATGGAACACTGAAGCTTTCTTT. It encodes CASKWNTEAFF.

There are many counts of this clonotype. The chain has TRBV29-1 and TRBJ1-2; D might be TRBD1 (5 bases). The ends were cut back, 5 bases at V and 3 bases at J, with 10 bases in the middle. This CDR3 spans 12 amino acids. Germline V gene sequence: CDR1 SQVTM, CDR2 ANQGSEA. This CDR3 reads CSVRGEDYGYTF. The DNA for the CDR3 is TGCAGCGTTCGAGGGGAGGACTATGGCTACACCTTC. Variable domain in full (rest from reference TRBV29-1 and TRBJ1-2): SAVISQKPSRDICQRGTSLTIQCQVDSQVTMMFWYRQQPGQSLTLIATANQGSEATYESGFVIDKFPISRPNLTFSTLTVSNMSPEDSSIYLCSVRGEDYGYTFGSGTRLTVV.

The sample holds a few counts of this clonotype. The rearrangement joins TRBV10-3 to TRBJ2-7, with TRBD2 matching over 10 bases. The CDR3 runs to 15 residues. Trimming cost V 3 bases and J 2 bases; bases outside gene matches: 4. Germline V gives CDR1 ENHRY, CDR2 SYGVKD. The CDR3 protein is CAISDKREGAYEQYF. The CDR3 nucleotides are TGTGCCATCAGTGATAAGCGGGAGGGAGCCTACGAGCAGTACTTC.

This clonotype was counted many times. The CDR3 sequence is CASSPGQGYGYGYTF. Here the CDR3 DNA reads TGTGCCAGCAGCCCCGGGCAGGGATATGGCTATGGCTACACCTTC. The chain employs TRBV7-9 and TRBJ1-2; weak D call: TRBD1 (5 bases). The CDR3 covers 15 residues. The V and J ends lost 5 bases and 4 bases respectively, with 17 bases between them. Per the germline V gene, CDR1 is SEHNR and CDR2 is FQNEAQ (reference sequence).

This clonotype was observed many times. V usage is TRBV6-1 and J usage is TRBJ2-7, with 7 bases that match TRBD2. Germline CDR1 reads MNHNS; CDR2 reads SASEGT. The CDR3 extends over 12 amino acids. V shed 9 bases and J 1 base; nucleotides not matched to a gene: 3. This CDR3 reads CASRAGSYEQYF. CDR3 DNA sequence: TGTGCCAGTAGAGCGGGATCCTACGAGCAGTACTTC.

The rearrangement links TRBV24-1 to TRBJ2-5; perhaps TRBD2 as D (5 bases). Germline values: CDR1 KGHDR, CDR2 SFDVKD. Trimming removed 4 bases from V and 7 bases from J, with 21 bases in between. There are 16 residues in the CDR3. The CDR3 DNA is TGTGCCACCAGTGACCTCGTTCGGGATCCCACGGGGACCCAGTACTTC. Translation: CATSDLVRDPTGTQYF.

The chain links TRBV11-2 to TRBJ1-5; 7 bases are shared with TRBD1. V lost 5 bases to trimming and J lost 6 bases; unmatched junction nucleotides: 7. This CDR3 comprises 14 residues. From germline, CDR1 is SGHAT and CDR2 FQNNGV. This CDR3 is CASSPQGGFQPQHF. The CDR3 DNA follows: TGTGCCAGCAGCCCGCAGGGGGGATTTCAGCCCCAGCATTTT.

There are many counts of this clonotype. The chain is built from TRBV5-1 and TRBJ2-7; D is ambiguous. V shed 5 bases and J shed 5 bases, with 11 bases lying between them. The length of the CDR3 is 12 residues. Germline loops: CDR1 SGHRS, CDR2 YFSETQ. The CDR3 DNA reads TGCGCCAGCAGTTCCTCCTTTCACGAGCAGTACTTC. Translating it yields CASSSSFHEQYF.

This clonotype appeared many times. This rearrangement joins TRBV5-1 to TRBJ1-2, with a possible D match to TRBD1 (6 bases). The germline V and J ends were trimmed by 5 bases and 3 bases, with 14 bases remaining between them. The germline V gene has CDR1 SGHRS and CDR2 YFSETQ. The CDR3 consists of 14 residues. CDR3 loop: CASSLDRHHYGYTF. The CDR3, as DNA: TGCGCCAGCAGTCTGGACAGACACCACTATGGCTACACCTTC.